Below, 24 T cell receptor beta chains from the same sample are listed, as sequenced in a study of Ad26.COV2.S vaccination and SARS-CoV-2 variants. Repertoires were generated with immunoSEQ multiplex PCR, while TCRdb's copy carries only in-frame clones and drops some. This sample has 300,000 to 400,000 clones; about 87% occur once, and the top ten carry around 6.1%. The treatment denotes: about 20 received Ad26.COV2.S at low or high dose, single or two shots; about 5 received placebo; per-sample allocation not given. Day 63 after the first injection of vaccine or placebo was the sampling time. This material consisted of peripheral blood, taken in a trial of Ad26.COV2.S vaccine versus placebo. Receptors were obtained from a person between 18 and 65 years old who received the Ad26.COV2.S COVID-19 vaccine or a placebo.

The chain has TRBV30 and TRBJ2-1, with 8 nucleotides matching TRBD2. The junction had 4 bases not matched to a gene; V was cut back by 5 bases and J by 4 bases. The CDR3 loop spans 13 amino acids. Germline lookup yields CDR1 GTSNPN and CDR2 SVGIG (reference sequence). The CDR3 DNA reads as TGTGCCTGGCAAGCGGGAGTATACAATGAGCAGTTCTTC. Its translation: CAWQAGVYNEQFF.

Only a few counts were recorded for this clone. The chain joins TRBV18 to TRBJ1-3; the D is unclear. Germline assignment: CDR1 KGHSH and CDR2 LQKENI. Trimming left V 2 bases short and J 2 bases short, with 10 bases between. The CDR3 consists of 15 residues. The CDR3 here is CASSPIQETGNTIYF. The CDR3 bases are TGTGCCAGCTCACCAATCCAGGAAACTGGAAACACCATATATTTT.

The chain links TRBV9 to TRBJ2-1, with D hard to call. Germline V gives CDR1 SGDLS, CDR2 YYNGEE. V lost 0 bases and J lost 8, with 15 bases in between. The CDR3 covers 15 residues. The CDR3 region has the DNA TGTGCCAGCAGCGTAGACGGGTCTTATGCTTATGAGCAGTTCTTC. The encoded protein is CASSVDGSYAYEQFF.

This clone was observed a handful of times. This sample includes further DNA sequences coding for the same CDR3. The chain couples TRBV12-3 or TRBV12-4 to TRBJ2-2, with unresolved D. The CDR3 has 10 residues. V lost 6 bases, J lost 6 bases, and 2 bases lay in between. DNA of the CDR3: TGTGCCAGCAGCTCCGGGGAGCTGTTTTTT. Its protein product is CASSSGELFF.

The chain couples TRBV6-2 or TRBV6-3 to TRBJ2-7; maybe TRBD2 (6 bases). V lost 0 bases and J 6 bases, leaving 12 bases between the germline ends. Germline V gene data show CDR1 as MNHEY and CDR2 as SVGEGT. The CDR3 is 14 residues long. The DNA of the CDR3 is TGTGCCAGCAGTTACTCGCGGGACGGCGGCGAGCAGTACTTC. Its protein product is CASSYSRDGGEQYF.

This clone was counted between two and nine times. The rearrangement links TRBV4-1 to TRBJ1-2, with D hard to call. V lost 4 bases and J lost 8, with 26 bases in between. Germline V gives CDR1 MGHRA, CDR2 YSYEKL. The CDR3 length is 17 residues. The CDR3 DNA reads TGCGCCAGCAGCCTGAGTCTAGGAGACCCATCTGTTTCCGGCTACACCTTC. It encodes CASSLSLGDPSVSGYTF.

V usage is TRBV18 and J usage is TRBJ1-5, with 10 bases aligning to TRBD1. With V trimmed by 3 bases and J by 5 bases, 4 bases remained unmatched. Germline values: CDR1 KGHSH, CDR2 LQKENI. CDR3 length equals 15 residues. The CDR3 DNA follows: TGTGCCAGCTCACCGAGGACAGGGGGGGATCAGCCCCAGCATTTT. This encodes CASSPRTGGDQPQHF.

The V gene is TRBV18, the J gene TRBJ2-5; 11 bases line up with TRBD1. CDR3 size: 14 residues. Germline V gives CDR1 KGHSH, CDR2 LQKENI. V lost 5 bases and J lost 4; bases outside the gene matches: 3. The CDR3 sequence is CASSAGTGGETQYF. The CDR3, as DNA: TGTGCCAGCTCAGCCGGGACAGGGGGAGAGACCCAGTACTTC.

This chain links TRBV6-5 with TRBJ1-4; no definite D call. This CDR3 has 14 amino acids. V lost 6 bases, J lost 7 bases, and 15 bases lay in between. The V gene's germline CDR1 is MNHEY and CDR2 SVGAGI. The CDR3 DNA follows: TGTGCCAGCAGCAGAGGAAATATGGGTGAAAAACTGTTTTTT. Amino acid sequence: CASSRGNMGEKLFF.

The CDR3 coding sequence is TGTGCCAGCAGCTTGGCTAGCAGGGTTGCCTACGAGCAGTACTTC. As protein: CASSLASRVAYEQYF. The chain uses TRBV5-4 and TRBJ2-7, with D perhaps matching TRBD1 or TRBD2 (5 bases each). CDR1 is SGHNT and CDR2 is YYREEE in the germline V gene (reference sequence). Trimming left V 0 bases short and J 2 bases short, with 12 bases between. There are 15 residues in the CDR3.

The gene calls are TRBV9 and TRBJ2-2; no clear D gene. Germline CDR1 reads SGDLS; CDR2 reads YYNGEE. Between the trimmed V and J ends, which lost 3 bases and 5 bases, there was a span of 14 bases. This CDR3 is built from 15 residues. CDR3 protein: CASSETPVGTGELFF. CDR3 DNA sequence: TGTGCCAGCAGCGAAACACCAGTCGGAACCGGGGAGCTGTTTTTT.

CDR3 protein: CASSFYDTLNTEAFF. In DNA form, the CDR3 reads TGTGCCAGCAGCTTTTACGACACGTTGAACACTGAAGCTTTCTTT. V is TRBV13 and J is TRBJ1-1, with D unresolved. V lost 3 bases and J lost 0, with 11 bases in between. Germline loops: CDR1 PRHDT, CDR2 FYEKMQ (reference sequence). CDR3 length: 15 amino acids.

The chain uses TRBV4-2 and TRBJ1-2, with D uncertain. The V gene's germline CDR1 is LGHNA and CDR2 YNFKEQ. The CDR3 has 15 residues. V was pared by 6 bases and J by 0 bases, with 14 bases between. The CDR3 DNA sequence: TGTGCCAGCAGGCACGACCTGACATCTAACTATGGCTACACCTTC. Protein: CASRHDLTSNYGYTF.

The genes are TRBV28 and TRBJ2-5; D tentatively fits TRBD1 or TRBD2 (6 bases each). The CDR3 spans 13 residues. Germline loops: CDR1 MDHEN, CDR2 SYDVKM. V gave up 6 bases and J gave up 2 bases, with 10 bases separating them. The CDR3 DNA is TGTGCCAGCAGGGCGGGACATCAAGAGACCCAGTACTTC. The encoded protein is CASRAGHQETQYF.

The V and J genes are TRBV29-1 and TRBJ2-6; D ambiguous. Germline assignment: CDR1 SQVTM and CDR2 ANQGSEA. This CDR3 region has 15 residues. V was clipped by 4 bases and J by 2 bases, with 12 bases between them. Here the CDR3 reads CSVVEFGAGANVLTF. CDR3 coding DNA: TGCAGCGTTGTTGAGTTTGGGGCTGGGGCCAACGTCCTGACTTTC.

In the case of this clone: The same CDR3 arises from other DNA sequences in this sample as well. The gene calls are TRBV5-8 and TRBJ1-5; D ambiguous. The CDR3 is 12 residues long. V lost 0 bases and J lost 6, with 4 bases in between. Germline V lookup: CDR1 SGHTS, CDR2 YDEGEE. CDR3 sequence: CASSLVGQPQHF. The CDR3 DNA reads as TGTGCCAGCAGCTTGGTAGGTCAGCCCCAGCATTTT.

The V and J genes are TRBV5-5 and TRBJ2-3, with unresolved D. There are 15 residues in the CDR3. Germline CDR1 is SGHKS and CDR2 is YYEKEE (reference sequence). Trimming stripped 4 bases from V and 4 bases from J, with 16 bases between. Here the CDR3 reads CASSNRLVLADTQYF. DNA for the CDR3: TGTGCCAGCAGCAACCGACTCGTTTTGGCAGATACGCAGTATTTT.

The gene calls are TRBV11-3 and TRBJ2-6, with D possibly matching TRBD1 (6 bases). V was shortened by 5 bases and J by 0 bases, with 11 bases between the two germline ends. This CDR3 has 16 amino acids. In germline, CDR1 is SGHNT, CDR2 YENEEA. CDR3 nucleotide sequence: TGTGCCAGCAGCCCGCGGACAGACTCTGGGGCCAACGTCCTGACTTTC. It codes for CASSPRTDSGANVLTF.

This clone was seen more than once but under ten times. This chain uses TRBV27 with TRBJ2-2, with D hard to call. Trimming took off 7 bases at V and 0 bases at J, with 21 bases between the two ends. Germline V gene sequence: CDR1 MNHEY, CDR2 SMNVEV (reference sequence). CDR3 size: 18 residues. The CDR3: CASTTSRLTVPNTGELFF. In nucleotides, the CDR3 is TGTGCCAGCACTACGTCTCGTCTGACCGTTCCGAACACCGGGGAGCTGTTTTTT.

The chain links TRBV9 to TRBJ2-3, with 9 bases aligning to TRBD2. This CDR3 spans 15 amino acids. The germline CDR1 and CDR2 sequences are SGDLS and YYNGEE. The ends lost 2 bases at V and 3 bases at J; junction bases unmatched: 4. The CDR3 here is CASSVSGSRTDTQYF. The CDR3 bases are TGTGCCAGCAGCGTTAGCGGGAGTAGGACAGATACGCAGTATTTT.

This chain joins TRBV5-6 and TRBJ2-3, with 12 bases matching TRBD2. The germline V gene encodes CDR1 SGHDT and CDR2 YYEEEE. V lost 2 bases to trimming and J lost 3 bases; unmatched junction nucleotides: 4. This CDR3 contains 16 residues. CDR3 protein: CASSFMLAGGTDTQYF. The CDR3 DNA is TGTGCCAGCAGCTTTATGCTAGCGGGAGGGACAGATACGCAGTATTTT.

The chain combines TRBV6-6 with TRBJ1-2; a possible D gene is TRBD1 (5 bases). The length of the CDR3 is 16 residues. Germline CDR1 is MNHNY and CDR2 is SVGAGI (reference sequence). Trimming pared 7 bases from V and 1 base from J, leaving 19 bases between. The CDR3 nucleotides read TGTGCCAGCACACCGACCGGGGGGACTTATAACTATGGCTACACCTTC. Its translation: CASTPTGGTYNYGYTF.

This chain joins TRBV21-1 and TRBJ2-1; TRBD2 reflects the table's D call only, with no check against the DNA. TRBV21-1 represents a pseudogene. CDR3 length: 15 residues. The CDR3 reads CASSYPGLSFNEQFF. The CDR3 bases are TGTGCCAGCAGCTATCCGGGACTATCCTTCAATGAGCAGTTCTTC.

The rearrangement joins TRBV7-3 to TRBJ2-1; 10 bases line up with TRBD2. The germline gives CDR1 SGHTA, CDR2 FQGTGA. After removal of 4 bases from V and 7 bases from J, the junction contained 10 bases not matched to a gene. The CDR3 is made up of 16 amino acids. Here the CDR3 reads CASSSQQLAGKNEQFF. Here the CDR3 DNA reads TGTGCCAGCAGCTCCCAACAACTAGCGGGAAAAAATGAGCAGTTCTTC.